This T cell receptor (beta chain) was recovered during a study of cytomegalovirus exposure and HLA in healthy donors. Healthy bone marrow donors formed the donor group. When sampled, the donors appeared nominally healthy, though they likely had unrecorded immune exposures. The ends were cut back, 3 bases at V and 1 base at J, with 18 bases in the middle. The CDR3 has 17 amino acids. The germline CDR1 and CDR2 sequences are KGHSH and LQKENI. Study outcomes and limitations: HLA-A and HLA-B allele assignments for most subjects were reportedly predicted accurately using TCR beta sequences.

Turning to this clone: Its antigen is undetermined.

The study ran its PCR with 60 Vbeta and 13 Jbeta primers. Libraries were prepared by immunoSEQ multiplex PCR; TCRdb keeps only in-frame clonotypes and omits some of them. The sample gives around 100,000 clones, 60% to 85% of which show up once; less than 5% is in the top ten. The sequencing sample was made of PBMCs. V gene TRBV18 combines with J gene TRBJ2-5; D uncertain. This receptor was taken from a man between 50 and 59 years old in good health and CMV-seropositive. CDR3 residues: CASSPPNSFSTQETQYF. CDR3 nucleotides: TGTGCCAGCTCACCTCCAAATAGCTTCTCGACCCAAGAGACCCAGTACTTC.